This note documents a single T cell receptor (beta chain) sequence. Its antigen is unidentified. The data were taken from a study of T cell responses to AZD1222 COVID-19 vaccine. This CDR3 contains 14 residues. Germline V lookup: CDR1 SGDLS, CDR2 YYNGEE. V was pared by 0 bases and J by 7 bases, with 10 bases between. This table comes from immunoSEQ multiplex PCR, and its TCRdb copy is limited to in-frame clones, with some not included. The sample includes 150,000 to 200,000 clones, roughly 92% of them seen just once. The study, taken as a whole, reports: Repertoire sampling was restricted to post-peak T cell response timepoints.

The rearrangement uses TRBV9 and TRBJ1-4, with a tentative D call TRBD1 (5 bases). The TCR comes from an adult in good health. The starting material was peripheral blood, obtained on day 0 of AZD1222 vaccination. The CDR3 sequence: CASSVGGRVEKLFF. The DNA for the CDR3 is TGTGCCAGCAGCGTAGGTGGCAGGGTTGAAAAACTGTTTTTT.